This TCR beta chain was identified during a study of blood T cell repertoires in COVID-19. Study background: T cells, B-cell-depleted T cells, or PBMCs supplied cDNA or gDNA.

The protocol was immunoSEQ multiplex PCR, while the TCRdb copy is restricted to in-frame clones and leaves out a portion. The sample records around 36,000 clones, about 89% being singletons. Only one count was recorded for this clone. CDR3 length equals 15 residues. Germline loops: CDR1 SGHTA, CDR2 FQGNSA. Germline trimming cut 1 base from V and 1 base from J; bases unmatched to any gene: 2. The receptor comes from a human donor in a cohort sampled during active COVID-19. The sample comprised peripheral blood. The V gene is TRBV7-2, the J gene TRBJ2-3, with TRBD2 matching over 7 bases. CDR3 DNA: TGTGCCAGCAGCTTAGGCCGGGGGGGCACAGATACGCAGTATTTT. Translation: CASSLGRGGTDTQYF.